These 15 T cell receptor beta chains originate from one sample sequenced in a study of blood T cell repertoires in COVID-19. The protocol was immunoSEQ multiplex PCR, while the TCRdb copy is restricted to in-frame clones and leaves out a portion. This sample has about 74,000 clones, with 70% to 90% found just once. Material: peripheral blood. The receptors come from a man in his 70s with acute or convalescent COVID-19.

CDR3 coding DNA: TGCGCCAGCAGCCAAGATATCAGGGACAGCTTAAACTATGGCTACACCTTC. It yields the protein CASSQDIRDSLNYGYTF. This chain links TRBV4-3 with TRBJ1-2; 7 nucleotides agree with TRBD1. The CDR3 extends over 17 amino acids. J gave up 2 bases and V 0 bases, and 9 bases lay outside the gene matches. From germline, CDR1 is LGHNA and CDR2 YSLEER.

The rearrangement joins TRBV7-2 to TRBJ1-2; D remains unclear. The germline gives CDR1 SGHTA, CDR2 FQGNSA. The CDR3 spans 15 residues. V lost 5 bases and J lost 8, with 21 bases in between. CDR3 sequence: CASSPHGVPLVGYTF. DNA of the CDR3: TGTGCCAGCAGCCCGCACGGGGTTCCCTTAGTAGGCTACACCTTC.

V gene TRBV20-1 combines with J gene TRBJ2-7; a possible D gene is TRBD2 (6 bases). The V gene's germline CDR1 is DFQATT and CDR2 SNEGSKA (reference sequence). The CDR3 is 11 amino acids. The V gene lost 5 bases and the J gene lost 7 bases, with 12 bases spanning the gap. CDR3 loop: CSAWRGGEQYF. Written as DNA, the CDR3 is TGCAGTGCTTGGAGGGGTGGAGAGCAGTACTTC.

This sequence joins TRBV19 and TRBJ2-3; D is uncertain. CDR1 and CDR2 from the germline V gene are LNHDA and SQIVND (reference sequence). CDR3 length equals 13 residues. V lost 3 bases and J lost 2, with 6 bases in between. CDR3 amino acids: CASSIPYTDTQYF. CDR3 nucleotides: TGTGCCAGTAGTATCCCCTACACAGATACGCAGTATTTT.

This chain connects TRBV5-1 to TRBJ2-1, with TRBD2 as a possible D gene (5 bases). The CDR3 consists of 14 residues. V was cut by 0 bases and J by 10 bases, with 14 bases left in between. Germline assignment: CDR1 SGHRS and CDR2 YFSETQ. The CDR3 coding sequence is TGCGCCAGCAGCTTGGTAATGGGATCGGGAGAGCAGTTCTTC. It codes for CASSLVMGSGEQFF. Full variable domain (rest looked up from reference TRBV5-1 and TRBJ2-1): KAGVTQTPRYLIKTRGQQVTLSCSPISGHRSVSWYQQTPGQGLQFLFEYFSETQRNKGNFPGRFSGRQFSNSRSEMNVSTLELGDSALYLCASSLVMGSGEQFFGPGTRLTVL.

In nucleotides, the CDR3 is TGTGCCAGCAGACTCGACAGGGGGACAACTAATGAAAAACTGTTTTTT. Translated, it gives CASRLDRGTTNEKLFF. The chain has TRBV2 and TRBJ1-4; 9 bases map to TRBD1. The CDR3 totals 16 residues. CDR1 and CDR2 from the germline V gene are SNHLY and FYNNEI. V lost 6 bases to trimming and J lost 0 bases; unmatched junction nucleotides: 5.

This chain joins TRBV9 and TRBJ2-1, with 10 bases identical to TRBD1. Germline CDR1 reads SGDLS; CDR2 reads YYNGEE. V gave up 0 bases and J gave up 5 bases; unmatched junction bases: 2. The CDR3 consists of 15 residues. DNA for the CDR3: TGTGCCAGCAGCGTAGCGGGGACAGGGGACAATGAGCAGTTCTTC. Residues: CASSVAGTGDNEQFF.

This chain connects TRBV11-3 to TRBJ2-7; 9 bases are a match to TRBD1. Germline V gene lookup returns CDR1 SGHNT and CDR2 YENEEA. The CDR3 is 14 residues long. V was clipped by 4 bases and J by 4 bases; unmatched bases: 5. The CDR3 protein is CASSSGTGNYEQYF. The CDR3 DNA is TGTGCCAGCAGCTCGGGGACAGGGAATTACGAGCAGTACTTC.

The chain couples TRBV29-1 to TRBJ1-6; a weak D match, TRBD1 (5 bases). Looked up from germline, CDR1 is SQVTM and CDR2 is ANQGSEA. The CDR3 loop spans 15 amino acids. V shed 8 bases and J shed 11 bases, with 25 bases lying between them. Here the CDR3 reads CSPFGGHKGWAPLHF. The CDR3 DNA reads TGCAGCCCCTTCGGTGGACATAAGGGATGGGCACCCCTCCACTTT.

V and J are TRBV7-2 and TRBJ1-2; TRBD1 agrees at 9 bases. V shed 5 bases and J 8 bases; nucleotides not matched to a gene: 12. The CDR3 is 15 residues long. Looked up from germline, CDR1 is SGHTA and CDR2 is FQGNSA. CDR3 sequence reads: CASSLGDRESGGYTF. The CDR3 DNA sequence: TGTGCCAGCAGCCTAGGGGACAGGGAGTCCGGGGGCTACACCTTC.

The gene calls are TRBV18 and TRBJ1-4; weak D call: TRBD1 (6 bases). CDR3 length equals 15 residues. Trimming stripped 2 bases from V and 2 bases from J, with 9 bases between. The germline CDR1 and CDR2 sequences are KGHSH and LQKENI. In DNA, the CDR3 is TGTGCCAGCTCACCAAAGGGGGATACTAATGAAAAACTGTTTTTT. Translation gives CASSPKGDTNEKLFF.

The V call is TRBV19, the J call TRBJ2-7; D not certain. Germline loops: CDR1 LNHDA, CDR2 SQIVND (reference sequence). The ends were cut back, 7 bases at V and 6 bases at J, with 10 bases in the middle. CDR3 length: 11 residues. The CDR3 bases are TGTGCCAGTACTCGAGGCTCCGAGCAGTACTTC. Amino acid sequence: CASTRGSEQYF.

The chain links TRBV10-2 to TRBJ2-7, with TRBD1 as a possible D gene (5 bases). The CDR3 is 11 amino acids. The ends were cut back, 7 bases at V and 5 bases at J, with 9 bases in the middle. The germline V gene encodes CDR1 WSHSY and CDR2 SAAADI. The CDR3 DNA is TGCGCCAGCACAGGGCTTAACGAGCAGTACTTC. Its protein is CASTGLNEQYF.

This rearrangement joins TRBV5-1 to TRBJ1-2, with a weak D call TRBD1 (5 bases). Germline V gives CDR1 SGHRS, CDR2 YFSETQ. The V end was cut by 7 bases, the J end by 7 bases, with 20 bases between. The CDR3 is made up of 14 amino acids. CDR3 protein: CASQSNPGDGGYTF. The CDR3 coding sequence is TGCGCCAGCCAATCTAATCCGGGGGATGGTGGCTACACCTTC. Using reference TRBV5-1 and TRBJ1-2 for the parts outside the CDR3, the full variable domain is KAGVTQTPRYLIKTRGQQVTLSCSPISGHRSVSWYQQTPGQGLQFLFEYFSETQRNKGNFPGRFSGRQFSNSRSEMNVSTLELGDSALYLCASQSNPGDGGYTFGSGTRLTVV.

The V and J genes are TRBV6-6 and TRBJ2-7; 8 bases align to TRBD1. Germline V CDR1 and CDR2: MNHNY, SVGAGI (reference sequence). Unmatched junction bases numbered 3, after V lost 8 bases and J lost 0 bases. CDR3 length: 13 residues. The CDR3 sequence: CASHRGNSYEQYF. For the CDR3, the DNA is TGTGCCAGCCACAGGGGGAACTCCTACGAGCAGTACTTC.